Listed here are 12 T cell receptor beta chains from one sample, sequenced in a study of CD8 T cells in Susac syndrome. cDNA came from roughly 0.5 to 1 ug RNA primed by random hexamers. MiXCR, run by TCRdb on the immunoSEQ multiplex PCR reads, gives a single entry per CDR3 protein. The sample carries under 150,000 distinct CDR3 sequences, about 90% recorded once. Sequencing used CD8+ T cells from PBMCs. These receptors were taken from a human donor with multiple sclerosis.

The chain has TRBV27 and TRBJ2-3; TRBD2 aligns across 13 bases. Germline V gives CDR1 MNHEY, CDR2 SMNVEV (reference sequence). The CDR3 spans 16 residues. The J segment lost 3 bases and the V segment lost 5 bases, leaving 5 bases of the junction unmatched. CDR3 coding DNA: TGTGCCAGCAGTACCCAGGGACTAGCGGGGACAGATACGCAGTATTTT. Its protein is CASSTQGLAGTDTQYF.

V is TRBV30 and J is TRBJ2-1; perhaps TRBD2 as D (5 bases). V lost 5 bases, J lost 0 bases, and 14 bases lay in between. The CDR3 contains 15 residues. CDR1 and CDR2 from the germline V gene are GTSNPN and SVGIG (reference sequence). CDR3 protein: CAWGDGSSSYNEQFF. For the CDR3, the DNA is TGTGCCTGGGGGGATGGGAGCAGCTCCTACAATGAGCAGTTCTTC.

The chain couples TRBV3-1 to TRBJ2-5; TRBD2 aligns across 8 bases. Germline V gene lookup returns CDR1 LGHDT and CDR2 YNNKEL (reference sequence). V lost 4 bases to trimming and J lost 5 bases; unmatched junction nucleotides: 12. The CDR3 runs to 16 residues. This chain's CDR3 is CASSPLTGGPGETQYF. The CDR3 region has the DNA TGTGCCAGCAGCCCCCTAACGGGAGGGCCGGGGGAGACCCAGTACTTC.

DNA of the CDR3: TGTGCCAGCAGCTTAGGGCAGGTTAGCAATCAGCCCCAGCATTTT. Encoded protein: CASSLGQVSNQPQHF. The chain links TRBV5-6 to TRBJ1-5; D unclear. The length of the CDR3 is 15 residues. The germline V gene has CDR1 SGHDT and CDR2 YYEEEE. Trimming stripped 2 bases from V and 0 bases from J, with 9 bases between.

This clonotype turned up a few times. The CDR3 DNA sequence: TGTGCCACCAGTGACTCTATGGGGACAGGGAGTTTTTCAGATACGCAGTATTTT. Translated: CATSDSMGTGSFSDTQYF. The chain is built from TRBV24-1 and TRBJ2-3; 9 bases map to TRBD1. J gave up 4 bases and V 4 bases, and 14 bases lay outside the gene matches. The CDR3 has 18 residues. Germline CDR1 KGHDR, CDR2 SFDVKD.

The CDR3 region has the DNA TGTGCCAGCAGCCGGACTCTTCAAGAGACCCAGTACTTC. Its translation: CASSRTLQETQYF. The V call is TRBV7-9, the J call TRBJ2-5; TRBD2 is a possible D gene (5 bases). This CDR3 region has 13 residues. V lost 5 bases and J 2 bases, leaving 9 bases between the germline ends. Germline values: CDR1 SEHNR, CDR2 FQNEAQ (reference sequence).

This CDR3 reads CASSGLDEGPPNYGYTF. The CDR3 DNA follows: TGTGCCAGCAGTGGGTTGGATGAAGGCCCCCCTAACTATGGCTACACCTTC. The chain carries TRBV12-3 or TRBV12-4 and TRBJ1-2; unclear D gene. V was pared by 5 bases and J by 0 bases, with 19 bases between. The CDR3 has 17 residues.

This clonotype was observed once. CDR3 residues: CASSVEGTGIRETQYF. CDR3 DNA: TGTGCCAGCAGCGTAGAGGGGACAGGGATTAGAGAGACCCAGTACTTC. V usage is TRBV9 and J usage is TRBJ2-5, with 9 bases lining up with TRBD1. V lost 0 bases, J lost 4 bases, and 7 bases stayed unmatched. The CDR3 has 16 residues. Looked up from germline, CDR1 is SGDLS and CDR2 is YYNGEE.

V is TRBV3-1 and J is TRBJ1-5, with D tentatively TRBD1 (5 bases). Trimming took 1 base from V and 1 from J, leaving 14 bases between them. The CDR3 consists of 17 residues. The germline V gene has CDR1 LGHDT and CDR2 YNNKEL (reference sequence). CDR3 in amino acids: CASSQGAYGGSNQPQHF. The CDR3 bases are TGTGCCAGCAGCCAAGGTGCTTACGGGGGGAGCAATCAGCCCCAGCATTTT.

The CDR3 loop is CASSEPGQGTEAFF. DNA for the CDR3: TGTGCCAGCAGTGAACCCGGACAGGGGACTGAAGCTTTCTTT. The gene calls are TRBV25-1 and TRBJ1-1; TRBD1 agrees at 9 bases. Looked up from germline, CDR1 is MGHDK and CDR2 is SYGVNS. V shed 2 bases and J 5 bases; nucleotides not matched to a gene: 3. This CDR3 spans 14 amino acids.

The CDR3 DNA sequence: TGTGCCAGTAGTATCTCTACTGGGGGGAACACTGAAGCTTTCTTT. Amino acid sequence: CASSISTGGNTEAFF. The rearrangement links TRBV19 to TRBJ1-1, with D possibly being TRBD1 (5 bases). In germline, CDR1 is LNHDA, CDR2 SQIVND (reference sequence). This CDR3 is built from 15 residues. V lost 3 bases, J lost 1 base, and 12 bases lay in between.

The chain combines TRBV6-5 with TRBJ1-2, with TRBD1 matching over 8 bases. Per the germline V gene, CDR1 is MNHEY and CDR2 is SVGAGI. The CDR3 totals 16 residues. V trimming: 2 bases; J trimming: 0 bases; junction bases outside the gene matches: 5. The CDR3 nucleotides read TGTGCCAGCAGTTACGGCAGACAGGGGACTAACTATGGCTACACCTTC. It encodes CASSYGRQGTNYGYTF.